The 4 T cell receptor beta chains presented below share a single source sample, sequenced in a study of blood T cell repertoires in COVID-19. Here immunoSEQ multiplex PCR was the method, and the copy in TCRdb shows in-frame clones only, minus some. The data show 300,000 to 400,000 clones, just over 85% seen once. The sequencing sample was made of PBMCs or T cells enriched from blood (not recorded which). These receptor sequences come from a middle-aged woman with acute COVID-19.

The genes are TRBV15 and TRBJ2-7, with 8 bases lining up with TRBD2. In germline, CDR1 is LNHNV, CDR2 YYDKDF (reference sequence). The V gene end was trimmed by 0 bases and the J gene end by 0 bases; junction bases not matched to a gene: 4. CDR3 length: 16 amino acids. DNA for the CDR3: TGTGCCACCAGCAGAGATAGCGGGGCCCGCTCCTACGAGCAGTACTTC. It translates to CATSRDSGARSYEQYF.

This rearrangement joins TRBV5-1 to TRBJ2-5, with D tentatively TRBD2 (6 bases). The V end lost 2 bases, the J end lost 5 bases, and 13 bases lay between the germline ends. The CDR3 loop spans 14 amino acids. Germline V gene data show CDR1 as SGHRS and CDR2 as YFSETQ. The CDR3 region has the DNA TGCGCCAGCAGCTTAGGAGGGGTGGTGGAGACCCAGTACTTC. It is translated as CASSLGGVVETQYF.

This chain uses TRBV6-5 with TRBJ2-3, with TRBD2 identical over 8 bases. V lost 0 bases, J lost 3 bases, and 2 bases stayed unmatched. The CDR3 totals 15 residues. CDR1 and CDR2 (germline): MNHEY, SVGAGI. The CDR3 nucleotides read TGTGCCAGCAGTTACTCGAGCGGGGGTACAGATACGCAGTATTTT. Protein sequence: CASSYSSGGTDTQYF.

The DNA for the CDR3 is TGTGCCAGCAGCTTAGTTTCAGGGGGCGTAGATACGCAGTATTTT. This codes for CASSLVSGGVDTQYF. The V gene is TRBV7-2, the J gene TRBJ2-3; 8 nucleotides agree with TRBD1. The CDR3 is 15 residues long. Germline CDR1 SGHTA, CDR2 FQGNSA. Trimming removed 1 base from V and 5 bases from J; junction bases left unmatched: 5.